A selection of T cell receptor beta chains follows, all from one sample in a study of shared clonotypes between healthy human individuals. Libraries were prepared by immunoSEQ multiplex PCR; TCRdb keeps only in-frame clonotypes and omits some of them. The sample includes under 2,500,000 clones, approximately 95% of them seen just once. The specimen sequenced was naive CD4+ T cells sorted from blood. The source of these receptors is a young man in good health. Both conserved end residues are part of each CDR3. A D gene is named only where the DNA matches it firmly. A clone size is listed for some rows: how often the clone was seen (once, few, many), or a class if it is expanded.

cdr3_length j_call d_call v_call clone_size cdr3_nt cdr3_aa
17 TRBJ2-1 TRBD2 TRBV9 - TGTGCCAGCAGCGCTGGACTAGCGGGAGGTGAGAGGGATGAGCAGTTCTTC CASSAGLAGGERDEQFF
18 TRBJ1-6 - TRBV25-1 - TGTGCCAGCAGTGAATCAAGGACGCTGAGCTCCTATAATTCACCCCTCCACTTT CASSESRTLSSYNSPLHF
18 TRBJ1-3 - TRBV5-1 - TGCGCCAGCGCCTCACCCCTTACAGCGGTATCCTCTGGAAACACCATATATTTT CASASPLTAVSSGNTIYF
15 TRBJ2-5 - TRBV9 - TGTGCCAGCAGCGTAGTTGGTGGGTACCAAGAGACCCAGTACTTC CASSVVGGYQETQYF
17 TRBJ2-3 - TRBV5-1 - TGCGCCAGCAGCCTCAACCCGACAGGAGCTTTCACAGATACGCAGTATTTT CASSLNPTGAFTDTQYF
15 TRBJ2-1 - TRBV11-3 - TGTGCCAGCAGCCATGACGCGATTGATTACAATGAGCAGTTCTTC CASSHDAIDYNEQFF
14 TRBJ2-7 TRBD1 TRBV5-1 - TGCGCCAGCAGCTTACAGGGGGCAGAATACGAGCAGTACTTC CASSLQGAEYEQYF
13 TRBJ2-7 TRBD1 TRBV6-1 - TGTGCCACCCAACCCGGACAGGTCTATGAGCAGTACTTC CATQPGQVYEQYF
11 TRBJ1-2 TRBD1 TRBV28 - TGTGCCAGCAGTTTATGGGACAGGGTTGCGTTC CASSLWDRVAF
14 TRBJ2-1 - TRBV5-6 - TGTGCCAGCAGCTTGAGGGGACTCTTAAATGAGCAGTTCTTC CASSLRGLLNEQFF
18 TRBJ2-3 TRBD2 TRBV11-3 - TGTGCCAGCAGCTCGGGACTAGCGGGCCAAGCTAGCACAGATACGCAGTATTTT CASSSGLAGQASTDTQYF
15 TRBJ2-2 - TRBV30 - TGTGCCTGGAGTGTACGAAGGCGAAACACCGGGGAGCTGTTTTTT CAWSVRRRNTGELFF
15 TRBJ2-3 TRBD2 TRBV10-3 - TGTGCCATCAGTGAGTCGGGGGTAGCGGGAGATACGCAGTATTTT CAISESGVAGDTQYF
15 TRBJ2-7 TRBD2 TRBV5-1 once TGCGCCAGCAGCTTGGTTGCTAGCGGAGTGGGAGAGCAGTACTTC CASSLVASGVGEQYF
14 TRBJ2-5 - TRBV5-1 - TGCGCCAGCAGCTTGGCCTTGTCTGGCGAGACCCAGTACTTC CASSLALSGETQYF
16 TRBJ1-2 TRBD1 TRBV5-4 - TGTGCCAGCAGCCTAGCGGGATCAGGGGGCTTTGGTGGCTACACCTTC CASSLAGSGGFGGYTF
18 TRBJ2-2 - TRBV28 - TGTGCCAGCAGCAACCCCCCAGACAGATTCTTAAGTCCCGGGGAGCTGTTTTTT CASSNPPDRFLSPGELFF
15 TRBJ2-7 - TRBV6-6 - TGTGCCAGCAGTTACTCGAACGGCGGTTACTACGAGCAGTACTTC CASSYSNGGYYEQYF
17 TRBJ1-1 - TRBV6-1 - TGTGCCAGCAGTGAAATCCCCATGAGGCAGAGAAACACTGAAGCTTTCTTT CASSEIPMRQRNTEAFF
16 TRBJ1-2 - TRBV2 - TGTGCCAGCACCCTCACCCCCCAGGGGCGTAGCGATGGCTACACCTTC CASTLTPQGRSDGYTF
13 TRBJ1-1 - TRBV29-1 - TGCAGCGCTACGCTGGGGGCAAACACTGAAGCTTTCTTT CSATLGANTEAFF
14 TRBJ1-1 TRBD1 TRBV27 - TGTGCCAGCAGTGCCGAAAACAGGGGGCGGGAAGCTTTCTTT CASSAENRGREAFF
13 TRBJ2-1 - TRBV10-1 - TGCGCCAGCAGCCCCACAGGGTACAATGAGCAGTTCTTC CASSPTGYNEQFF
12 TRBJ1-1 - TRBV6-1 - TGTGCCAGCAGGGGTCTGAACACTGAAGCTTTCTTT CASRGLNTEAFF
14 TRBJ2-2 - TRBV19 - TGTGCCAGTAGTATCCGTGAGAACACCGGGGAGCTGTTTTTT CASSIRENTGELFF
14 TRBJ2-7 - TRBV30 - TGTGCCTGGAGTCGTGGGGGGCCAGGGTACGAGCAGTACTTC CAWSRGGPGYEQYF
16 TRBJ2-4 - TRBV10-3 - TGTGCCATCAGTGAAATTAATAGCGCAGACAAAAACATTCAGTACTTC CAISEINSADKNIQYF
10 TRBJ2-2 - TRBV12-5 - TGTGCTAGTGGGTTCGGGGAGCTGTTTTTT CASGFGELFF
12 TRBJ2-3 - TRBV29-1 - TGCAGCGTGGACCCCAGCACAGATACGCAGTATTTT CSVDPSTDTQYF
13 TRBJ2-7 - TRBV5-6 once TGTGCCAGCAGTTTTGGGGGGGCCGGCGGGCAGTACTTC CASSFGGAGGQYF
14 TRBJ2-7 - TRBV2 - TGTGCCAGCACAGACAGTGCGAGCTCCTACGAGCAGTACTTC CASTDSASSYEQYF
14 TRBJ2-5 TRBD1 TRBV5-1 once TGCGCCAGCAGCGCGACAGGGTACCAAGAGACCCAGTACTTC CASSATGYQETQYF
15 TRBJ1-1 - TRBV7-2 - TGTGCCAGCAGCTCCCAGATTAGCTCGAACACTGAAGCTTTCTTT CASSSQISSNTEAFF
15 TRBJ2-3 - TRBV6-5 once TGTGCCAGCAATCCAAGGGGTCGGGGCACAGATACGCAGTATTTT CASNPRGRGTDTQYF
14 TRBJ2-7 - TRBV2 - TGTGCCAGCAGAACCCGGGCTAACACCTACGAGCAGTACTTC CASRTRANTYEQYF
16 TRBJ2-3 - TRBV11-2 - TGTGCCAGCAGCTCCACCGGAGGCAAATACACAGATACGCAGTATTTT CASSSTGGKYTDTQYF
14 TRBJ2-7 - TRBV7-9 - TGTGCCAGCAGCTTAGCGGGCCCGCCCTACGAGCAGTACTTC CASSLAGPPYEQYF
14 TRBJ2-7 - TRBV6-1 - TGTGCCAGCAGCGTTTACTGGAGCTCCTACGAGCAGTACTTC CASSVYWSSYEQYF
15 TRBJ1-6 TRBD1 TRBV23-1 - TGCGCCAGCAGACCGGGACAGGGGCTATATTCACCCCTCCACTTT CASRPGQGLYSPLHF
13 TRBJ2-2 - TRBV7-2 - TGTGCCAGCAGCAGAAAGGCCACCGGGGAGCTGTTTTTT CASSRKATGELFF
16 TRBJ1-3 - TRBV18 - TGTGCCAGCTCACCAAATCAGGGTTCATCTGGAAACACCATATATTTT CASSPNQGSSGNTIYF
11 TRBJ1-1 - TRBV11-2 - TGTGCCAGCAGCGAGGACACTGAAGCTTTCTTT CASSEDTEAFF